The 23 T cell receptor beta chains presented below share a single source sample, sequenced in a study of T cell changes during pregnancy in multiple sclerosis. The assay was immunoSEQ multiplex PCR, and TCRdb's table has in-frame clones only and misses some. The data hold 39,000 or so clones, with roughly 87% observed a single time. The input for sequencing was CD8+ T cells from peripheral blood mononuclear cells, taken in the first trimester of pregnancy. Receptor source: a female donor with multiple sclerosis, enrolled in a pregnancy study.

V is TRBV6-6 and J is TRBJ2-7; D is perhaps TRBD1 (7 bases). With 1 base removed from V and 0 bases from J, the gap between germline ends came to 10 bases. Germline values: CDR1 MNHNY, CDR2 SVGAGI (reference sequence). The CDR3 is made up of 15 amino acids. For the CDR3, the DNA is TGTGCCAGCAGTTACTGGCAGGGGGGCTCCTACGAGCAGTACTTC. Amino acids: CASSYWQGGSYEQYF.

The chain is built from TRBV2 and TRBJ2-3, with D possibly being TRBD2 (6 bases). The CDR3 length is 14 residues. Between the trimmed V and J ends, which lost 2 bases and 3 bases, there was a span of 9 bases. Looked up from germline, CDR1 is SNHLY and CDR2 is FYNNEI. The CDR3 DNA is TGTGCCAGCAGTGAACTTCTAGCGACAGATACGCAGTATTTT. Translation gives CASSELLATDTQYF.

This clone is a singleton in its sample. The CDR3: CASSRDGTGTQETQYF. DNA of the CDR3: TGTGCCAGCAGCCGCGACGGGACAGGGACTCAAGAGACCCAGTACTTC. The gene calls are TRBV7-9 and TRBJ2-5, with 9 bases that match TRBD1. J gave up 2 bases and V 5 bases, and 9 bases lay outside the gene matches. Germline V gene sequence: CDR1 SEHNR, CDR2 FQNEAQ (reference sequence). CDR3 length: 16 amino acids.

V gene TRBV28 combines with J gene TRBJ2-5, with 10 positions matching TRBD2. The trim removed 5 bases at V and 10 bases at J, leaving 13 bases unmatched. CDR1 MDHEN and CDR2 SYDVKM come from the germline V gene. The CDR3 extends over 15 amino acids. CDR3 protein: CASSTLAGVPQGQYF. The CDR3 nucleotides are TGTGCCAGCAGTACTCTAGCGGGAGTTCCGCAGGGCCAGTACTTC.

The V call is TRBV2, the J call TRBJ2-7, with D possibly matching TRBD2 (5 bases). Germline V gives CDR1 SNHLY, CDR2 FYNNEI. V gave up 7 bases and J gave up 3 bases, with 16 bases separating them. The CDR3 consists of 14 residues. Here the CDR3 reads CASTPYEGVYEQYF. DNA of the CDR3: TGTGCCAGCACCCCATACGAGGGCGTCTACGAGCAGTACTTC.

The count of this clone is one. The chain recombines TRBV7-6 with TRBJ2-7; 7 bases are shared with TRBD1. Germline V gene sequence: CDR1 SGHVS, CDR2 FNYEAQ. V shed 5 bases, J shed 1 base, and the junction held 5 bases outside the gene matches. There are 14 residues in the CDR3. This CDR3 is CASSQGVGSYEQYF. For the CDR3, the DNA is TGTGCCAGCAGCCAGGGGGTAGGATCCTACGAGCAGTACTTC.

CDR3: CASSQGGRGSYEQYF. The CDR3 DNA reads as TGTGCCAGCAGCCAAGGTGGCAGGGGCTCCTACGAGCAGTACTTC. The rearrangement links TRBV7-6 to TRBJ2-7; D may be TRBD1 (6 bases). V was shortened by 5 bases and J by 0 bases, with 14 bases between the two germline ends. The CDR3 runs to 15 residues. Germline V gives CDR1 SGHVS, CDR2 FNYEAQ.

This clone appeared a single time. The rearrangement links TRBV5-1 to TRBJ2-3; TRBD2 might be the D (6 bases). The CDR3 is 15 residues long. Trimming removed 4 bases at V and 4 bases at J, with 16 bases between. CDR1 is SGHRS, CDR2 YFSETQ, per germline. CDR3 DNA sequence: TGCGCCAGCAGCCCCCTAGAGGGAGGACCAGATACGCAGTATTTT. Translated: CASSPLEGGPDTQYF.

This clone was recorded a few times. DNA for the CDR3: TGTGCCAGCAGCGTAGATTGGACAGGCAATTCACCCCTCCACTTT. It is translated as CASSVDWTGNSPLHF. J is TRBJ1-6 and V is TRBV9; 7 nucleotides match TRBD1. Germline V CDR1 and CDR2: SGDLS, YYNGEE. With 0 bases clipped from V and 7 bases from J, the junction kept 4 bases outside the gene matches. The CDR3 is 15 residues long.

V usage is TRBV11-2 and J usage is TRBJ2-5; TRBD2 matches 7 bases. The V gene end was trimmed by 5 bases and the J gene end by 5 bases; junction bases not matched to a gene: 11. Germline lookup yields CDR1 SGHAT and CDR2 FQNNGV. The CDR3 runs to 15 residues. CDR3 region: CASSPRIVGRETQYF. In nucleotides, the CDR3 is TGTGCCAGCAGCCCTCGGATAGTCGGGAGGGAGACCCAGTACTTC.

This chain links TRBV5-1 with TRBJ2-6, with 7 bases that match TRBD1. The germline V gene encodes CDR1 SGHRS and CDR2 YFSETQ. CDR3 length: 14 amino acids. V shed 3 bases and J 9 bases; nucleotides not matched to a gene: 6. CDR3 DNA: TGCGCCAGCAGCTGGTACCGGGACAGCAACGTCCTGACTTTC. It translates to CASSWYRDSNVLTF.

Written as DNA, the CDR3 is TGCGCCAGCAGCGAACGGGACTATTCCTACAATGAGCAGTTCTTC. It translates to CASSERDYSYNEQFF. The rearrangement joins TRBV4-3 to TRBJ2-1, with TRBD2 matching over 7 bases. This CDR3 region has 15 residues. After removal of 5 bases from V and 1 base from J, the junction contained 5 bases not matched to a gene. The germline CDR1 and CDR2 sequences are LGHNA and YSLEER.

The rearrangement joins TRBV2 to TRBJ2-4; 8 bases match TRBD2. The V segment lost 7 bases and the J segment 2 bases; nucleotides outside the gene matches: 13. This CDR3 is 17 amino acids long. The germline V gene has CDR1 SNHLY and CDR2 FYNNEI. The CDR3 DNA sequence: TGTGCCAGCAATGCGGGAGGAGGTTTATTGACCAAAAACATTCAGTACTTC. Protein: CASNAGGGLLTKNIQYF.

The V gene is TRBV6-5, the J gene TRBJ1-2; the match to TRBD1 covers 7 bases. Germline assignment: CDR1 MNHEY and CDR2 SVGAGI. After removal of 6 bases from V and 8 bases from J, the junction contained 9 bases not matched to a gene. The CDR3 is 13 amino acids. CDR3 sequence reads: CASSLGQAGGYTF. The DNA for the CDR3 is TGTGCCAGCAGCCTCGGACAGGCTGGGGGCTACACCTTC.

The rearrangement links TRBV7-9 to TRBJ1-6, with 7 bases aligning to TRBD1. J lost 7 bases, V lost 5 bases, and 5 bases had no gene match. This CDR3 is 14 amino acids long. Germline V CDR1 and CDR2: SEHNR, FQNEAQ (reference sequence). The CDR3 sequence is CASSLGQPNSPLHF. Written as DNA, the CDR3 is TGTGCCAGCAGCCTGGGACAGCCAAATTCACCCCTCCACTTT.

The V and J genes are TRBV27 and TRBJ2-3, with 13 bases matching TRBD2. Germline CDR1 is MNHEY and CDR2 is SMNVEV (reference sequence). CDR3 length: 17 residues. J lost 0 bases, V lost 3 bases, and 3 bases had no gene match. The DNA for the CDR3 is TGTGCCAGCAGTTTTGGGACTAGCGGGACTAGCACAGATACGCAGTATTTT. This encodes CASSFGTSGTSTDTQYF.

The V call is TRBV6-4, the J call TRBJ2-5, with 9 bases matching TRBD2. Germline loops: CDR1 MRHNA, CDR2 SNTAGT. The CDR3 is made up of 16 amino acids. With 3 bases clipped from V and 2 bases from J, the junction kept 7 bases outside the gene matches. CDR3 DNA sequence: TGTGCCAGCAGTGAACTAGCGGGTGAGGGGCAAGAGACCCAGTACTTC. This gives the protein CASSELAGEGQETQYF.

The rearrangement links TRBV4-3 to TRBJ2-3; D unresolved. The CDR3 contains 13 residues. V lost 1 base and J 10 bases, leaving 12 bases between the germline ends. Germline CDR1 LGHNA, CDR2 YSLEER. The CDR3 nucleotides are TGCGCCAGCAGCCAAGTCTATAGTTCCGCGCAGTATTTT. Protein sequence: CASSQVYSSAQYF.

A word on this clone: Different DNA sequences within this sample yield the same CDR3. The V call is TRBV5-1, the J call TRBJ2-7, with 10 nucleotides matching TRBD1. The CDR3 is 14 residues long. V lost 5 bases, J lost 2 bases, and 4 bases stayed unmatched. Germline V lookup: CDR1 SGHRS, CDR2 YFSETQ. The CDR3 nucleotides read TGCGCCAGCAGGGCCGGGACAGGGGCCTACGAGCAGTACTTC. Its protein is CASRAGTGAYEQYF.

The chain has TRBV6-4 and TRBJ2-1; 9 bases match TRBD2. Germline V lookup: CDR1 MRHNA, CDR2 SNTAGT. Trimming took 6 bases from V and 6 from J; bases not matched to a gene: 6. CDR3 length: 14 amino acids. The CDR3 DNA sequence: TGTGCCAGCAGCTGGGCTAGCGGGGCCAATGAGCAGTTCTTC. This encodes CASSWASGANEQFF.

CDR3 bases: TGTGCCAGCAGCTCAATTAGCGGGAGTAGCGATGAGCAGTTCTTC. Encoded protein: CASSSISGSSDEQFF. V usage is TRBV5-4 and J usage is TRBJ2-1, with 9 bases aligning to TRBD2. CDR3 length: 15 residues. J gave up 8 bases and V 3 bases, and 9 bases lay outside the gene matches. The germline gives CDR1 SGHNT, CDR2 YYREEE (reference sequence). Together with reference TRBV5-4 and TRBJ2-1, the CDR3 gives the full variable domain: ETGVTQSPTHLIKTRGQQVTLRCSSQSGHNTVSWYQQALGQGPQFIFQYYREEENGRGNFPPRFSGLQFPNYSSELNVNALELDDSALYLCASSSISGSSDEQFFGPGTRLTVL.

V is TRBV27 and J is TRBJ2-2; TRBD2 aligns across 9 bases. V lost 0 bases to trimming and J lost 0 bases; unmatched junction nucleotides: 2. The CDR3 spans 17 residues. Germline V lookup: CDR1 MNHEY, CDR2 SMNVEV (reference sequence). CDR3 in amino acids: CASSLSSGGPNTGELFF. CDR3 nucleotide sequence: TGTGCCAGCAGTTTATCCAGCGGGGGGCCGAACACCGGGGAGCTGTTTTTT.

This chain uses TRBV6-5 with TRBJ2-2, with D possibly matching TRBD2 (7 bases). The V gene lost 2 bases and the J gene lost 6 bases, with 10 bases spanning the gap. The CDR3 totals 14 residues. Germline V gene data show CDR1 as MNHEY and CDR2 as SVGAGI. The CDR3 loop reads CASSYRGGAGELFF. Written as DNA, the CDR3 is TGTGCCAGCAGTTACAGGGGGGGGGCCGGGGAGCTGTTTTTT.